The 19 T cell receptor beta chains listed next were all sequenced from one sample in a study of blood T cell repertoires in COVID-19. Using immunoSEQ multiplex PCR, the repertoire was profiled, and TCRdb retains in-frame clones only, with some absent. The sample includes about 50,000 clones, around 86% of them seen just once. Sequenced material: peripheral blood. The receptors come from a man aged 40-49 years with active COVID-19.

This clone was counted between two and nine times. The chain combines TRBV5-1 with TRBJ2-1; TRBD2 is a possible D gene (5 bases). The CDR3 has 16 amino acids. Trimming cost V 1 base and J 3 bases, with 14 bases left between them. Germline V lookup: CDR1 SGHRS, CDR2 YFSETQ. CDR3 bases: TGCGCCAGCAGCTTGAGCTCCGGACTCGGCTACAATGAGCAGTTCTTC. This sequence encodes CASSLSSGLGYNEQFF.

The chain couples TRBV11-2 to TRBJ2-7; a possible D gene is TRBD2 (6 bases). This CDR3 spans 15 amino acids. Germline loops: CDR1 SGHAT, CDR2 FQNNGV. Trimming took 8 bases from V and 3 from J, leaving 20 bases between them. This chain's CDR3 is CASDLVGGEFYEQYF. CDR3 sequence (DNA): TGTGCCAGCGACTTAGTGGGGGGAGAGTTCTACGAGCAGTACTTC.

The chain's CDR3 is CASCRGSGSFEQYF. The DNA for the CDR3 is TGTGCCAGCTGCCGGGGTAGCGGGAGTTTCGAGCAGTACTTC. V gene TRBV2 combines with J gene TRBJ2-7, with TRBD2 matching over 9 bases. Germline V gene sequence: CDR1 SNHLY, CDR2 FYNNEI. Trimming removed 8 bases from V and 6 bases from J; junction bases left unmatched: 11. The CDR3 extends over 14 amino acids.

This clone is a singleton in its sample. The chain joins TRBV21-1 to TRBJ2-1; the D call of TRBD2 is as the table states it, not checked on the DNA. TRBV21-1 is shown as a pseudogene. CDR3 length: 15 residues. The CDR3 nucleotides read TGTGCCAGCAGCAAGACGGGACTAGTCTCCTTTGAGCAGTTCTTC. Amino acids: CASSKTGLVSFEQFF.

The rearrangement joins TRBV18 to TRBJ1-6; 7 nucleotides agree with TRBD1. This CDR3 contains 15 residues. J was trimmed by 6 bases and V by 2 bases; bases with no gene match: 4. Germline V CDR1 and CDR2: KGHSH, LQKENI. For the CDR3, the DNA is TGTGCCAGCTCACCAAGGAACAGGGGTAATTCACCCCTCCACTTT. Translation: CASSPRNRGNSPLHF. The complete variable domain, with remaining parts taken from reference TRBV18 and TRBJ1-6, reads NAGVMQNPRHLVRRRGQEARLRCSPMKGHSHVYWYRQLPEEGLKFMVYLQKENIIDESGMPKERFSAEFPKEGPSILRIQQVVRGDSAAYFCASSPRNRGNSPLHFGNGTRLTVT.

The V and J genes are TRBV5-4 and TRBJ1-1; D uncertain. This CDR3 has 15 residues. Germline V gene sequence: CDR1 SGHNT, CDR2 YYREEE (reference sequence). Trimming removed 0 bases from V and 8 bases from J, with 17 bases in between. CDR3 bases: TGTGCCAGCAGCTTGGGAGCTGGGCCCGCTACAGAAGCTTTCTTT. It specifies CASSLGAGPATEAFF.

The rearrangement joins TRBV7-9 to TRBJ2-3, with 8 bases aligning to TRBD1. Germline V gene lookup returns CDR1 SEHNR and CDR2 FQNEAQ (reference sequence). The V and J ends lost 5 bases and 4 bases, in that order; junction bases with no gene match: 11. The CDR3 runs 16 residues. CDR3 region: CASSLGTGLTPDTQYF. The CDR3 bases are TGTGCCAGCAGCCTAGGGACAGGCCTAACCCCAGATACGCAGTATTTT. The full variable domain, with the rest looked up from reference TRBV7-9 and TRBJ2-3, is DTGVSQNPRHKITKRGQNVTFRCDPISEHNRLYWYRQTLGQGPEFLTYFQNEAQLEKSRLLSDRFSAERPKGSFSTLEIQRTEQGDSAMYLCASSLGTGLTPDTQYFGPGTRLTVL.

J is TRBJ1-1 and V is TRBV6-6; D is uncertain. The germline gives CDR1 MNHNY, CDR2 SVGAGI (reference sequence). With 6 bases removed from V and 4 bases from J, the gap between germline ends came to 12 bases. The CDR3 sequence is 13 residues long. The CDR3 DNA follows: TGTGCCAGCAGCCCTACCAGCGGCACTGAAGCTTTCTTT. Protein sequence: CASSPTSGTEAFF.

The CDR3 is CASTPGNGNEQFF. In nucleotides, the CDR3 is TGTGCCAGCACCCCGGGGAATGGGAATGAGCAGTTCTTC. The chain recombines TRBV12-3 or TRBV12-4 with TRBJ2-1; perhaps TRBD2 as D (5 bases). The ends were cut back, 7 bases at V and 7 bases at J, with 14 bases in the middle. The CDR3 is 13 amino acids.

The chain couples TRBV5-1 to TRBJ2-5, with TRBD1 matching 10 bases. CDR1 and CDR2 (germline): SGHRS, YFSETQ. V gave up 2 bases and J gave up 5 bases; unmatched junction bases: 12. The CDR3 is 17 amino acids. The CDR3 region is CASSFGTGVRIGETQYF. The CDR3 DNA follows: TGCGCCAGCAGCTTCGGGACAGGGGTGCGGATTGGGGAGACCCAGTACTTC.

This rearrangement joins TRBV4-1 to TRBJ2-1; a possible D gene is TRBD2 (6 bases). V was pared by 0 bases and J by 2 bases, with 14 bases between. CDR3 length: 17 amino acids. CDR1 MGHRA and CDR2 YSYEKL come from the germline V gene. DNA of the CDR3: TGCGCCAGCAGCCAAGATTCGGGTCGGGAGACCTACAATGAGCAGTTCTTC. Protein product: CASSQDSGRETYNEQFF.

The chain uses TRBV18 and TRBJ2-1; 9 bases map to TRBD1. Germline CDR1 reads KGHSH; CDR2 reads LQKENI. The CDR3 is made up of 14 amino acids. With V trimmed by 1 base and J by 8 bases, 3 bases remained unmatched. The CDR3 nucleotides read TGTGCCAGCTCACCACTGGGACAGGGCTATGAGCAGTTCTTC. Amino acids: CASSPLGQGYEQFF. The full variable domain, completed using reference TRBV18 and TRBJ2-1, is NAGVMQNPRHLVRRRGQEARLRCSPMKGHSHVYWYRQLPEEGLKFMVYLQKENIIDESGMPKERFSAEFPKEGPSILRIQQVVRGDSAAYFCASSPLGQGYEQFFGPGTRLTVL.

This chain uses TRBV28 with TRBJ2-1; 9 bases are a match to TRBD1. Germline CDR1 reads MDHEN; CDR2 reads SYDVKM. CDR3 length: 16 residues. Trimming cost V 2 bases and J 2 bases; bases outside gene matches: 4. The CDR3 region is CASSLQGQGTYNEQFF. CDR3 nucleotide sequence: TGTGCCAGCAGTTTACAGGGACAGGGCACCTACAATGAGCAGTTCTTC.

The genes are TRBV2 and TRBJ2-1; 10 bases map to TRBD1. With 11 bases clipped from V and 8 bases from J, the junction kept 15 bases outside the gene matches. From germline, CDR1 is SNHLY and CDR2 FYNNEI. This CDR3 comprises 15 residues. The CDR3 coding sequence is TGTGCCGTGCGCAGAACCGGGACAGGGGATGATGAGCAGTTCTTC. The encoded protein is CAVRRTGTGDDEQFF.

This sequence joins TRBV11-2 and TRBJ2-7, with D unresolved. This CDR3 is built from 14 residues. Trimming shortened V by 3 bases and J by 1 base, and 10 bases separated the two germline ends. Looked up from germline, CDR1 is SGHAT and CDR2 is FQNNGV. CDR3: CASSFGDGSYEQYF. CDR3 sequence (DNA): TGTGCCAGCAGCTTCGGAGACGGATCCTACGAGCAGTACTTC. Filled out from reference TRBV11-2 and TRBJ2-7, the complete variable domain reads EAGVAQSPRYKIIEKRQSVAFWCNPISGHATLYWYQQILGQGPKLLIQFQNNGVVDDSQLPKDRFSAERLKGVDSTLKIQPAKLEDSAVYLCASSFGDGSYEQYFGPGTRLTVT.

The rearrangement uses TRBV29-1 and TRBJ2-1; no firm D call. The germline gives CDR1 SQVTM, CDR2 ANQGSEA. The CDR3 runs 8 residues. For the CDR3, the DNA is TGCACCTTCAATGAGCAGTTCTTC. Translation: CTFNEQFF.

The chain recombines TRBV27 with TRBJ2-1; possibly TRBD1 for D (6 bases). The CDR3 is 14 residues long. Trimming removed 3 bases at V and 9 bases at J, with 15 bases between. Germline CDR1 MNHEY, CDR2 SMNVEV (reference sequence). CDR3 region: CASSFSTGFREQFF. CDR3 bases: TGTGCCAGCAGTTTTTCTACAGGGTTCCGTGAGCAGTTCTTC.

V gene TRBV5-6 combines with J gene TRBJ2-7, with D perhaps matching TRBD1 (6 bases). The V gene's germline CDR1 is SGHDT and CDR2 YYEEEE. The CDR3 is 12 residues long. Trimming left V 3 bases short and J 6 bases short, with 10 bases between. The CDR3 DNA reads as TGTGCCAGCAGCTCCCCAGGGGTCGAGCAGTACTTC. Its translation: CASSSPGVEQYF.

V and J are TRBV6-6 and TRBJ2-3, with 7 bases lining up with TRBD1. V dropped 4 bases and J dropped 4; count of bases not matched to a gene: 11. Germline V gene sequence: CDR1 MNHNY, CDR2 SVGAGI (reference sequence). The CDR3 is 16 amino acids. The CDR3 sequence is CASSSQGPGGADTQYF. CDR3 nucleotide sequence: TGTGCCAGCAGTTCACAGGGGCCTGGGGGCGCAGATACGCAGTATTTT.